This entry lists 31 T cell receptor beta chains sequenced from one sample in a study of blood T cell repertoires in COVID-19. Profiling relied on immunoSEQ multiplex PCR, and the TCRdb table lists in-frame clones only, not all of them. The sample has 200,000 to 300,000 clones; approximately 90% are singletons. Sequenced input: PBMCs or T cells enriched from blood (not recorded which). Receptors originate from a woman in her thirties or forties with acute COVID-19.

The chain joins TRBV7-2 to TRBJ2-7, with a possible D match to TRBD1 (5 bases). CDR3 length: 15 residues. The germline V and J ends were trimmed by 2 bases and 6 bases, with 17 bases remaining between them. Germline loops: CDR1 SGHTA, CDR2 FQGNSA. CDR3 nucleotides: TGTGCCAGCAGCTTAATGCGGAACCATAGGGGCGAGCAGTACTTC. Its translation: CASSLMRNHRGEQYF.

The genes are TRBV20-1 and TRBJ2-3; 8 positions agree with TRBD2. Germline CDR1 reads DFQATT; CDR2 reads SNEGSKA (reference sequence). CDR3 length equals 15 residues. V dropped 3 bases and J dropped 1; count of bases not matched to a gene: 6. CDR3 nucleotide sequence: TGCAGTGCTAGTACGGGACTAGTTCGCACAGATACGCAGTATTTT. Residues: CSASTGLVRTDTQYF.

The chain uses TRBV7-9 and TRBJ1-2; TRBD1 agrees at 7 bases. Germline CDR1 and CDR2: SEHNR and FQNEAQ (reference sequence). J was trimmed by 4 bases and V by 5 bases; bases with no gene match: 13. The CDR3 spans 16 residues. CDR3 in DNA: TGTGCCAGCAGCGACGAAGGACGGGCAGGGGGCTATGGCTACACCTTC. Encoded protein: CASSDEGRAGGYGYTF.

The rearrangement links TRBV9 to TRBJ1-5, with 11 bases fitting TRBD1. V shed 4 bases and J 4 bases; nucleotides not matched to a gene: 13. Germline CDR1 and CDR2: SGDLS and YYNGEE. CDR3 length equals 18 residues. The CDR3 reads CASSPGAGGQGANQPQHF. The CDR3 nucleotides read TGTGCCAGCAGCCCAGGGGCGGGAGGACAGGGGGCAAATCAGCCCCAGCATTTT.

This clone was seen just once. CDR3 DNA: TGCAGCGTTGAATTGAGTGACAATGAGCAGTTCTTC. Its protein product is CSVELSDNEQFF. The genes are TRBV29-1 and TRBJ2-1; D ambiguous. CDR1 SQVTM and CDR2 ANQGSEA come from the germline V gene. V was clipped by 2 bases and J by 5 bases, with 7 bases between them. The CDR3 covers 12 residues.

This clone showed up just once. The gene calls are TRBV29-1 and TRBJ1-1; D not resolved. The CDR3 consists of 12 residues. Germline V gene data show CDR1 as SQVTM and CDR2 as ANQGSEA. The V and J ends lost 3 bases and 1 base respectively, with 6 bases between them. In nucleotides, the CDR3 is TGCAGCGTTGATCCACAGAACACTGAAGCTTTCTTT. Its translation is CSVDPQNTEAFF.

The V gene is TRBV29-1, the J gene TRBJ2-1, with D tentatively TRBD1 (6 bases). CDR3 size: 13 residues. CDR1 is SQVTM and CDR2 is ANQGSEA in the germline V gene. V lost 2 bases and J lost 8, with 13 bases in between. DNA for the CDR3: TGCAGCGTTGAAATGGACAGAATAGATGAGCAGTTCTTC. This codes for CSVEMDRIDEQFF.

CDR3 residues: CASSLLPGQGSTEQYF. CDR3 DNA: TGTGCCAGCAGCCTACTTCCGGGACAGGGGTCTACCGAGCAGTACTTC. The J gene is TRBJ2-7, the V gene TRBV7-2; TRBD1 matches 10 bases. The ends lost 5 bases at V and 6 bases at J; junction bases unmatched: 13. The CDR3 has 16 residues. The germline CDR1 and CDR2 sequences are SGHTA and FQGNSA. The variable domain in full, with the rest retrieved from reference TRBV7-2 and TRBJ2-7, is GAGVSQSPSNKVTEKGKDVELRCDPISGHTALYWYRQSLGQGLEFLIYFQGNSAPDKSGLPSDRFSAERTGGSVSTLTIQRTQQEDSAVYLCASSLLPGQGSTEQYFGPGTRLTVT.

The rearrangement joins TRBV6-5 to TRBJ1-3; TRBD1 is a possible D gene (5 bases). The CDR3 spans 15 residues. Germline CDR1 MNHEY, CDR2 SVGAGI. Trimming removed 6 bases from V and 2 bases from J, with 14 bases in between. The CDR3 nucleotides read TGTGCCAGCAGCCGCCCGGGGGGTACTGGAAACACCATATATTTT. As protein: CASSRPGGTGNTIYF.

This sequence joins TRBV9 and TRBJ1-4; TRBD1 aligns across 7 bases. From germline, CDR1 is SGDLS and CDR2 YYNGEE. After removal of 2 bases from V and 7 bases from J, the junction contained 5 bases not matched to a gene. The CDR3 spans 14 residues. The CDR3 loop is CASSVGTVTEKLFF. In nucleotides, the CDR3 is TGTGCCAGCAGCGTGGGGACAGTCACTGAAAAACTGTTTTTT.

This sequence joins TRBV9 and TRBJ1-1; possibly TRBD1 for D (6 bases). The CDR3 covers 14 residues. CDR1 and CDR2 from the germline V gene are SGDLS and YYNGEE. V gave up 4 bases and J gave up 1 base, with 11 bases separating them. The CDR3 bases are TGTGCCAGCAGCCCCGGGGGGCCGAACACTGAAGCTTTCTTT. It is translated as CASSPGGPNTEAFF.

The gene calls are TRBV11-2 and TRBJ2-7; TRBD2 matches 10 bases. CDR3 length: 18 residues. J gave up 3 bases and V 8 bases, and 19 bases lay outside the gene matches. CDR1 and CDR2 from the germline V gene are SGHAT and FQNNGV. The CDR3 DNA sequence: TGTGCCAGCCAAGAACTAGCTAAGGTACTAGCGGGATTCTACGAGCAGTACTTC. Translating it yields CASQELAKVLAGFYEQYF.

The chain recombines TRBV19 with TRBJ1-1; D unresolved. From germline, CDR1 is LNHDA and CDR2 SQIVND (reference sequence). This CDR3 is 14 amino acids long. Trimming left V 9 bases short and J 1 base short, with 15 bases between. The CDR3 is CASSRRAGNTEAFF. In nucleotides, the CDR3 is TGTGCCAGCAGCAGGAGGGCGGGGAACACTGAAGCTTTCTTT. The full variable domain, rest sourced from reference TRBV19 and TRBJ1-1, is DGGITQSPKYLFRKEGQNVTLSCEQNLNHDAMYWYRQDPGQGLRLIYYSQIVNDFQKGDIAEGYSVSREKKESFPLTVTSAQKNPTAFYLCASSRRAGNTEAFFGQGTRLTVV.

The J gene is TRBJ1-6, the V gene TRBV2; TRBD1 aligns across 8 bases. CDR1 and CDR2 (germline): SNHLY, FYNNEI. Trimming took 8 bases from V and 10 from J; bases not matched to a gene: 7. There are 13 residues in the CDR3. The CDR3 nucleotides read TGTGCCAGCCAGGGGGCTGGGGAGTCACCCCTCCACTTT. Amino acids: CASQGAGESPLHF. Full variable domain (outside the CDR3, taken from reference TRBV2 and TRBJ1-6): EPEVTQTPSHQVTQMGQEVILRCVPISNHLYFYWYRQILGQKVEFLVSFYNNEISEKSEIFDDQFSVERPDGSNFTLKIRSTKLEDSAMYFCASQGAGESPLHFGNGTRLTVT.

In this sample, this clone turned up a few times. The genes are TRBV27 and TRBJ2-3; the D gene is possibly TRBD2 (5 bases). This CDR3 spans 12 amino acids. Trimming shortened V by 3 bases and J by 7 bases, and 8 bases separated the two germline ends. The germline CDR1 and CDR2 sequences are MNHEY and SMNVEV (reference sequence). This CDR3 is CASSLAGNTQYF. In DNA form, the CDR3 reads TGTGCCAGCAGTTTGGCCGGGAATACGCAGTATTTT.

V gene TRBV24-1 combines with J gene TRBJ2-2; tentative D call: TRBD1 (6 bases). The germline V gene has CDR1 KGHDR and CDR2 SFDVKD. V lost 7 bases, J lost 3 bases, and 11 bases lay in between. This CDR3 contains 14 residues. This chain's CDR3 is CATSLDSYTGELFF. The CDR3 nucleotides read TGTGCCACCAGCCTGGACAGTTACACCGGGGAGCTGTTTTTT.

The chain combines TRBV27 with TRBJ1-1, with D tentatively TRBD1 (5 bases). V gave up 2 bases and J gave up 7 bases, with 14 bases separating them. The CDR3 consists of 14 residues. Germline V CDR1 and CDR2: MNHEY, SMNVEV (reference sequence). CDR3 sequence reads: CASSLGRGAGEAFF. The CDR3 coding sequence is TGTGCCAGCAGTTTAGGGAGGGGCGCGGGTGAAGCTTTCTTT.

This sequence joins TRBV5-4 and TRBJ1-2; 8 bases line up with TRBD1. CDR3 length: 14 amino acids. The V gene's germline CDR1 is SGHNT and CDR2 YYREEE (reference sequence). V shed 6 bases and J 4 bases; nucleotides not matched to a gene: 8. The CDR3 spells CASIRTGSGYGYTF. The CDR3 DNA reads TGTGCCAGCATCCGGACAGGGAGTGGCTATGGCTACACCTTC. The whole variable domain, remainder taken from reference TRBV5-4 and TRBJ1-2, is ETGVTQSPTHLIKTRGQQVTLRCSSQSGHNTVSWYQQALGQGPQFIFQYYREEENGRGNFPPRFSGLQFPNYSSELNVNALELDDSALYLCASIRTGSGYGYTFGSGTRLTVV.

This chain connects TRBV29-1 to TRBJ1-1; no clear D gene. V dropped 5 bases and J dropped 1 base, with 8 bases sitting between them. Germline V gives CDR1 SQVTM, CDR2 ANQGSEA. This CDR3 is built from 12 residues. This CDR3 is CSVLRQNTEAFF. The DNA for the CDR3 is TGCAGCGTTCTCCGACAGAACACTGAAGCTTTCTTT.

The J gene is TRBJ2-2, the V gene TRBV30; D might be TRBD2 (5 bases). The CDR3 extends over 16 amino acids. Looked up from germline, CDR1 is GTSNPN and CDR2 is SVGIG (reference sequence). Trimming shortened V by 0 bases and J by 4 bases, and 15 bases separated the two germline ends. The CDR3 bases are TGTGCCTGGAGTGTAGGCCTAGCTACGGTCACCGGGGAGCTGTTTTTT. Amino acids: CAWSVGLATVTGELFF.

The chain uses TRBV10-2 and TRBJ2-5; TRBD1 matches at 9 bases. The CDR3 consists of 15 residues. Germline CDR1 and CDR2: WSHSY and SAAADI. The V gene end was trimmed by 3 bases and the J gene end by 2 bases; junction bases not matched to a gene: 4. Written as DNA, the CDR3 is TGCGCCAGCAGTGACCCGACAGGGGGTCAAGAGACCCAGTACTTC. Translating it yields CASSDPTGGQETQYF.

The count of this clone is one. The V call is TRBV5-5, the J call TRBJ1-1; 7 bases agree with TRBD1. Per the germline V gene, CDR1 is SGHKS and CDR2 is YYEKEE (reference sequence). The CDR3 has 19 amino acids. The trim removed 1 base at V and 2 bases at J, leaving 17 bases unmatched. The CDR3 nucleotides are TGTGCCAGCAGCTTGTACCCGACAGGGATTCTGAACCTTAACACTGAAGCTTTCTTT. It specifies CASSLYPTGILNLNTEAFF.

The chain links TRBV19 to TRBJ2-7, with a weak D call TRBD1 (6 bases). The CDR3 contains 13 residues. In germline, CDR1 is LNHDA, CDR2 SQIVND (reference sequence). V was clipped by 4 bases and J by 2 bases, with 9 bases between them. CDR3 protein: CASSNRQAYEQYF. DNA for the CDR3: TGTGCCAGTAGTAACAGACAGGCCTACGAGCAGTACTTC.

The CDR3 DNA reads as TGTGCCAGCAGCCCAGAGACAGGGGGCAACACTGAAGCTTTCTTT. This codes for CASSPETGGNTEAFF. This rearrangement joins TRBV7-2 to TRBJ1-1; 10 bases are shared with TRBD1. CDR1 is SGHTA, CDR2 FQGNSA, per germline. The CDR3 has 15 amino acids. After removal of 5 bases from V and 2 bases from J, the junction contained 5 bases not matched to a gene.

This clone has only a few counts. V usage is TRBV18 and J usage is TRBJ2-2; 8 bases map to TRBD1. Trimming cost V 3 bases and J 4 bases; bases outside gene matches: 10. The germline V gene has CDR1 KGHSH and CDR2 LQKENI. The CDR3 covers 17 residues. CDR3 sequence reads: CASSPQTGELGTGELFF. The CDR3 DNA is TGTGCCAGCTCACCCCAGACAGGGGAATTGGGCACCGGGGAGCTGTTTTTT.

The J gene is TRBJ1-3, the V gene TRBV5-4, with unresolved D. Germline CDR1 SGHNT, CDR2 YYREEE (reference sequence). The V end was cut by 0 bases, the J end by 3 bases, with 13 bases between. The CDR3 extends over 16 amino acids. The CDR3 DNA reads TGTGCCAGCAGCTTGGGGGGAGCGGGTCTTGGAAACACCATATATTTT. It specifies CASSLGGAGLGNTIYF.

The sample holds a few counts of this clone. The chain combines TRBV6-2 or TRBV6-3 with TRBJ2-3; 11 nucleotides match TRBD2. After removal of 6 bases from V and 4 bases from J, the junction contained 12 bases not matched to a gene. CDR3 size: 17 residues. Germline CDR1 reads MNHEY; CDR2 reads SVGEGT. DNA of the CDR3: TGTGCCAGCAGCATCCAGACGACTAGCGGGATGGCAGATACGCAGTATTTT. Protein product: CASSIQTTSGMADTQYF.

This chain joins TRBV5-1 and TRBJ1-6; D gene unclear. Trimming stripped 2 bases from V and 0 bases from J, with 6 bases between. Germline loops: CDR1 SGHRS, CDR2 YFSETQ. The length of the CDR3 is 15 residues. CDR3 nucleotide sequence: TGCGCCAGCAGCTTCGAGAGCTCCTATAATTCACCCCTCCACTTT. Residues: CASSFESSYNSPLHF.

The chain carries TRBV21-1 and TRBJ1-5; the table's D call, TRBD1, has no DNA check behind it. TRBV21-1 is marked as a pseudogene. CDR3 length equals 13 residues. CDR3 residues: CASSKGNTQPQHF. In DNA, the CDR3 is TGTGCCAGCAGCAAGGGCAATACTCAGCCCCAGCATTTT.

The rearrangement joins TRBV6-5 to TRBJ2-7; TRBD1 agrees at 8 bases. Looked up from germline, CDR1 is MNHEY and CDR2 is SVGAGI. The trim removed 4 bases at V and 3 bases at J, leaving 2 bases unmatched. This CDR3 has 13 amino acids. CDR3 DNA: TGTGCCAGCAGTTCAGGGGGCAGCTACGAGCAGTACTTC. Amino acids: CASSSGGSYEQYF.

The CDR3 sequence is CASSAADYSNQPQHF. CDR3 bases: TGTGCCAGCAGTGCGGCGGACTATAGCAATCAGCCCCAGCATTTT. V gene TRBV2 combines with J gene TRBJ1-5; D unresolved. CDR1 SNHLY and CDR2 FYNNEI come from the germline V gene. Between the trimmed V and J ends, which lost 4 bases and 0 bases, there was a span of 10 bases. This CDR3 is built from 15 residues.